This TCR beta chain derives from a study of T-cell reconstitution after alpha-beta-depleted transplantation in children. V dropped 5 bases and J dropped 2; count of bases not matched to a gene: 16. The V gene's germline CDR1 is SGHTA and CDR2 FQGTGA. CDR3 length: 18 amino acids. As it was prepared, the TCRbeta library received unique molecular identifiers. TCRdb fed the PCR reads into MiXCR, producing one record per CDR3 protein. The sample yields 350,000 to 500,000 distinct CDR3 sequences, around two fifths seen once. The clonotype originates from a girl aged 2-10 years with aplastic anemia, due to receive a stem cell transplant. This sample comprised PBMCs, obtained before TCRalphabeta/CD19-depleted stem cell transplant. The chain uses TRBV7-3 and TRBJ2-3, with 7 nucleotides matching TRBD2. The CDR3 coding sequence is TGTGCCAGCAGCCGGACGATCTGGCGGGGGAGCGACACAGATACGCAGTATTTT. Translated, it gives CASSRTIWRGSDTDTQYF.